One sample yielded the 30 T cell receptor beta chains listed below, sequenced in a study of blood T cell repertoires in COVID-19 (dated by TCRdb to the early 2020s). The library was prepared using the immunoSEQ multiplex PCR assay. TCRdb limited this immuneACCESS table to in-frame rearrangements with V and J called. A share of clones is missing; checked studies link under half to unresolved V genes, and the rest is unexplained. In this sample the table shows about 210,000 clones, around 82% of which occur a single time. Jointly, the top ten make up around 7.3% of the sample. The sequencing sample was made of peripheral blood. These receptors were collected from a woman in her seventies with acute or convalescent COVID-19.

The J gene is TRBJ2-2, the V gene TRBV5-4; 7 nucleotides line up with TRBD2. Trimming cost V 4 bases and J 4 bases; bases outside gene matches: 7. Germline-derived CDR1 and CDR2 are SGHNT and YYREEE (reference sequence). The CDR3 runs 15 residues. The chain's CDR3 is CASSPGGGGTGELFF. CDR3 coding DNA: TGTGCCAGCAGCCCCGGTGGGGGGGGCACCGGGGAGCTGTTTTTT.

The rearrangement joins TRBV30 to TRBJ2-6; D perhaps matches TRBD2 (6 bases). V gave up 3 bases and J gave up 0 bases, with 6 bases separating them. CDR3 length: 14 amino acids. Germline loops: CDR1 GTSNPN, CDR2 SVGIG (reference sequence). CDR3 protein: CAWSGGSGANVLTF. The CDR3 nucleotides read TGTGCCTGGAGCGGGGGCTCTGGGGCCAACGTCCTGACTTTC.

This clone has a single count. The chain recombines TRBV10-2 with TRBJ2-7; tentative D call: TRBD2 (6 bases). CDR1 and CDR2 from the germline V gene are WSHSY and SAAADI. This CDR3 is built from 14 residues. V lost 2 bases, J lost 6 bases, and 14 bases lay in between. CDR3 DNA sequence: TGCGCCAGCAGTGAGGGAGGGGTGTTCTCCGAGCAGTACTTC. Its protein is CASSEGGVFSEQYF.

In its sample, this clone was seen many times. The chain is built from TRBV2 and TRBJ2-7; 9 positions agree with TRBD1. Unmatched junction bases numbered 9, after V lost 6 bases and J lost 3 bases. Germline CDR1 reads SNHLY; CDR2 reads FYNNEI. This CDR3 is 15 amino acids long. CDR3 DNA sequence: TGTGCCAGCAGACTTGAACAGGGGGCAAACTACGAGCAGTACTTC. It encodes CASRLEQGANYEQYF.

The chain joins TRBV2 to TRBJ2-5, with TRBD2 as a possible D gene (6 bases). This CDR3 comprises 15 residues. Trimming took 5 bases from V and 5 from J, leaving 18 bases between them. The germline V gene encodes CDR1 SNHLY and CDR2 FYNNEI. The CDR3 protein is CASSTSGLFSETQYF. The CDR3 region has the DNA TGTGCCAGCAGTACCTCGGGACTTTTTTCGGAGACCCAGTACTTC. Complete variable domain (other parts from reference TRBV2 and TRBJ2-5): EPEVTQTPSHQVTQMGQEVILRCVPISNHLYFYWYRQILGQKVEFLVSFYNNEISEKSEIFDDQFSVERPDGSNFTLKIRSTKLEDSAMYFCASSTSGLFSETQYFGPGTRLLVL.

The rearrangement links TRBV27 to TRBJ2-2; D not resolved. Per the germline V gene, CDR1 is MNHEY and CDR2 is SMNVEV (reference sequence). Between the trimmed V and J ends, which lost 1 base and 2 bases, there was a span of 8 bases. The CDR3 length is 15 residues. This CDR3 reads CASSLLSLNTGELFF. The CDR3 bases are TGTGCCAGCAGTTTATTGAGCTTAAACACCGGGGAGCTGTTTTTT.

The V and J genes are TRBV11-2 and TRBJ2-7, with TRBD1 identical over 7 bases. This CDR3 is 19 amino acids long. Losses at the gene ends were 5 bases for V and 1 base for J; bases not matched to a gene: 20. CDR1 is SGHAT and CDR2 is FQNNGV in the germline V gene. The CDR3 protein is CASSHYPWYDRQGSYEQYV. CDR3 in DNA: TGTGCCAGCAGCCATTACCCGTGGTACGACCGACAGGGTTCCTACGAGCAGTACGTC.

The rearrangement joins TRBV5-8 to TRBJ2-5; 12 positions match TRBD1. The CDR3 sequence is 15 residues long. The J segment lost 5 bases and the V segment lost 5 bases, leaving 7 bases of the junction unmatched. Germline CDR1 reads SGHTS; CDR2 reads YDEGEE. As DNA, the CDR3 is TGTGCCAGCAGACCGCGGGACAGGGGGCAGGAGACCCAGTACTTC. Translation: CASRPRDRGQETQYF.

Remarks on this clone: This clone may be a read error of a much larger clone one base away. V and J are TRBV12-3 or TRBV12-4 and TRBJ1-2; D remains ambiguous. The CDR3 loop spans 12 amino acids. V was clipped by 2 bases and J by 7 bases, with 8 bases between them. CDR3 region: CASSLKGGGYTF. CDR3 bases: TGTGCCAGCAGTTTAAAGGGAGGTGGCTACACCTTC.

Here the CDR3 DNA reads TGTGCCACCAGTGATGCCCGGTCGAGCACCTACGAGCAGTACTTC. It is translated as CATSDARSSTYEQYF. The chain links TRBV24-1 to TRBJ2-7; the D is unclear. This CDR3 is 15 amino acids long. V was pared by 3 bases and J by 2 bases, with 13 bases between. Germline CDR1 and CDR2: KGHDR and SFDVKD.

In its sample, this clone was seen once. The chain has TRBV11-3 and TRBJ2-5, with 8 bases fitting TRBD2. The CDR3 spans 13 residues. CDR1 and CDR2 from the germline V gene are SGHNT and YENEEA. V shed 8 bases, J shed 3 bases, and the junction held 5 bases outside the gene matches. In nucleotides, the CDR3 is TGTGCCAGCGGGGCGGGGGGAGAAGAGACCCAGTACTTC. This sequence encodes CASGAGGEETQYF.

A note on this clone: Other DNA sequences in the sample encode the same CDR3. The V and J genes are TRBV12-3 or TRBV12-4 and TRBJ1-1; no firm D call. The V and J ends lost 6 bases and 3 bases respectively, with 11 bases between them. This CDR3 has 13 residues. The CDR3 DNA reads TGTGCCAGCAGCCTTCTAAGCGACACTGAAGCTTTCTTT. Encoded protein: CASSLLSDTEAFF.

V usage is TRBV6-2 or TRBV6-3 and J usage is TRBJ2-7, with 10 bases that match TRBD2. The CDR3 has 14 amino acids. Trimming cost V 4 bases and J 6 bases; bases outside gene matches: 6. Per germline, CDR1 MNHEY and CDR2 SVGEGT. The CDR3 sequence: CASSSSGGSGEQYV. In nucleotides, the CDR3 is TGTGCCAGCAGTTCTAGCGGGGGCTCGGGCGAGCAGTACGTC.

V is TRBV9 and J is TRBJ2-7; 7 bases map to TRBD1. This CDR3 is 15 amino acids long. In germline, CDR1 is SGDLS, CDR2 YYNGEE. V lost 5 bases to trimming and J lost 5 bases; unmatched junction nucleotides: 13. The CDR3 sequence: CASSTSLGGPNEQYF. CDR3 coding DNA: TGTGCCAGCAGTACTTCCTTAGGGGGCCCCAACGAGCAGTACTTC.

The CDR3 region has the DNA TGTGCCAGCAGTAAGGCGGGGACAGGGGAAAAGACCCAGTACTTC. Its translation is CASSKAGTGEKTQYF. The chain uses TRBV2 and TRBJ2-5; 10 bases agree with TRBD1. Germline CDR1 reads SNHLY; CDR2 reads FYNNEI. The CDR3 contains 15 residues. Unmatched junction bases numbered 9, after V lost 5 bases and J lost 6 bases.

This clone was seen only once. The J gene is TRBJ2-7, the V gene TRBV10-3, with TRBD1 identical over 9 bases. After removal of 8 bases from V and 5 bases from J, the junction contained 10 bases not matched to a gene. Germline CDR1 and CDR2: ENHRY and SYGVKD. The CDR3 is made up of 14 amino acids. The CDR3, as DNA: TGTGCCATCTTGGCTGGGACAGGGATCCACGAGCAGTACTTC. As protein: CAILAGTGIHEQYF.

The rearrangement uses TRBV3-1 (or the pseudogene TRBV3-2) and TRBJ1-5; possible D gene TRBD1, 5 bases. There are 16 residues in the CDR3. CDR1 is LGHDT, CDR2 YNNKEL, per germline (reference sequence). The V end was cut by 1 base, the J end by 5 bases, with 15 bases between. CDR3 DNA: TGTGCCAGCAGCCAAGTCGCCGGGACGGGAGATCAGCCCCAGCATTTT. This sequence encodes CASSQVAGTGDQPQHF.

The chain employs TRBV24-1 and TRBJ1-2; 9 positions agree with TRBD1. The CDR3 covers 14 residues. The ends lost 7 bases at V and 7 bases at J; junction bases unmatched: 9. Germline V CDR1 and CDR2: KGHDR, SFDVKD. This chain's CDR3 is CATSLGQGLGGYTF. CDR3 in DNA: TGTGCCACCAGCTTGGGACAGGGTTTAGGTGGCTACACCTTC.

The chain recombines TRBV20-1 with TRBJ1-1; D uncertain. The CDR3 length is 11 residues. V lost 3 bases and J lost 12, with 14 bases in between. Germline V CDR1 and CDR2: DFQATT, SNEGSKA (reference sequence). Here the CDR3 DNA reads TGCAGTGCTAGGTACCTAATTAAAACTTTCTTT. Amino acids: CSARYLIKTFF.

The chain uses TRBV5-1 and TRBJ2-7, with D possibly matching TRBD1 (5 bases). Germline assignment: CDR1 SGHRS and CDR2 YFSETQ. CDR3 length: 13 residues. Trimming removed 5 bases from V and 5 bases from J, with 14 bases in between. The CDR3 DNA reads TGCGCCAGCAGGCAGGGTGTGGGCCACGAGCAGTACTTC. This sequence encodes CASRQGVGHEQYF. Filled out from reference TRBV5-1 and TRBJ2-7, the complete variable domain reads KAGVTQTPRYLIKTRGQQVTLSCSPISGHRSVSWYQQTPGQGLQFLFEYFSETQRNKGNFPGRFSGRQFSNSRSEMNVSTLELGDSALYLCASRQGVGHEQYFGPGTRLTVT.

The chain uses TRBV6-5 and TRBJ2-2; 7 nucleotides line up with TRBD1. Germline values: CDR1 MNHEY, CDR2 SVGAGI. There are 15 residues in the CDR3. With 6 bases clipped from V and 4 bases from J, the junction kept 8 bases outside the gene matches. CDR3 in amino acids: CASRTNRGITGELFF. For the CDR3, the DNA is TGTGCCAGCAGGACAAACAGGGGTATCACCGGGGAGCTGTTTTTT.

This clone came up a few times. The chain links TRBV10-3 to TRBJ2-1; maybe TRBD2 (6 bases). This CDR3 comprises 15 residues. Trimming shortened V by 10 bases and J by 7 bases, and 23 bases separated the two germline ends. Germline values: CDR1 ENHRY, CDR2 SYGVKD. The CDR3 DNA follows: TGTGCCACTCTTCTGGAGCCCGGGGGTTGGAATGAGCAGTTCTTC. Encoded protein: CATLLEPGGWNEQFF.

This rearrangement joins TRBV19 to TRBJ2-5, with D maybe TRBD2 (5 bases). Trimming pared 3 bases from V and 5 bases from J, leaving 13 bases between. This CDR3 region has 14 residues. CDR1 is LNHDA and CDR2 is SQIVND in the germline V gene (reference sequence). The CDR3 sequence: CASSMLGRGETQYF. The CDR3 bases are TGTGCCAGTAGTATGTTAGGGAGAGGGGAGACCCAGTACTTC.

The V call is TRBV11-2, the J call TRBJ2-1; D might be TRBD2 (6 bases). Germline loops: CDR1 SGHAT, CDR2 FQNNGV. Trimming cost V 0 bases and J 5 bases, with 20 bases left between them. There are 18 residues in the CDR3. The CDR3 loop reads CASSLERFLGTGDNEQFF. In DNA form, the CDR3 reads TGTGCCAGCAGCTTAGAGAGGTTCCTGGGGACGGGGGACAATGAGCAGTTCTTC.

This clone has just a few counts. The J gene is TRBJ1-2, the V gene TRBV11-2, with TRBD1 as a possible D gene (5 bases). CDR3 size: 14 residues. Germline-derived CDR1 and CDR2 are SGHAT and FQNNGV. V lost 1 base and J lost 5, with 11 bases in between. The CDR3 DNA reads as TGTGCCAGCAGCTTAGCGGGGACTGTATATGGCTACACCTTC. Residues: CASSLAGTVYGYTF.

The genes are TRBV7-3 and TRBJ1-6, with a weak D call TRBD1 (5 bases). CDR1 and CDR2 (germline): SGHTA, FQGTGA. V lost 2 bases and J lost 2, with 7 bases in between. This CDR3 contains 15 residues. CDR3 in amino acids: CASSLGGTYNSPLHF. The CDR3 DNA follows: TGTGCCAGCAGCTTAGGGGGGACCTATAATTCACCCCTCCACTTT. Full variable domain (outside the CDR3, taken from reference TRBV7-3 and TRBJ1-6): GAGVSQTPSNKVTEKGKYVELRCDPISGHTALYWYRQSLGQGPEFLIYFQGTGAADDSGLPNDRFFAVRPEGSVSTLKIQRTERGDSAVYLCASSLGGTYNSPLHFGNGTRLTVT.

This chain connects TRBV25-1 to TRBJ1-1; D perhaps matches TRBD1 (5 bases). V lost 6 bases and J lost 4, with 18 bases in between. CDR1 is MGHDK, CDR2 SYGVNS, per germline. The CDR3 contains 15 residues. CDR3 region: CASSAPAGGGTEAFF. The CDR3 DNA is TGTGCCAGCAGCGCCCCAGCGGGGGGAGGCACTGAAGCTTTCTTT.

The J gene is TRBJ2-2, the V gene TRBV24-1; D is uncertain. Germline values: CDR1 KGHDR, CDR2 SFDVKD. The CDR3 has 12 residues. V was shortened by 9 bases and J by 1 base, with 5 bases between the two germline ends. The CDR3 is CATQENTGELFF. Here the CDR3 DNA reads TGTGCCACCCAGGAGAACACCGGGGAGCTGTTTTTT.

V and J are TRBV19 and TRBJ1-2; 7 positions agree with TRBD1. Germline V gene data show CDR1 as LNHDA and CDR2 as SQIVND (reference sequence). V trimming: 7 bases; J trimming: 2 bases; junction bases outside the gene matches: 13. This CDR3 contains 16 residues. The CDR3 nucleotides read TGTGCCAGTACCCCCTATGGGACAGATTCGAACTATGGCTACACCTTC. The encoded protein is CASTPYGTDSNYGYTF.

The V call is TRBV5-6, the J call TRBJ2-2; D is perhaps TRBD1 (5 bases). The CDR3 length is 16 residues. Germline CDR1 is SGHDT and CDR2 is YYEEEE. With 4 bases removed from V and 5 bases from J, the gap between germline ends came to 18 bases. CDR3 DNA sequence: TGTGCCAGCAGCCCCGGTGGGCAGGGAAAGACCGGGGAGCTGTTTTTT. The encoded protein is CASSPGGQGKTGELFF.